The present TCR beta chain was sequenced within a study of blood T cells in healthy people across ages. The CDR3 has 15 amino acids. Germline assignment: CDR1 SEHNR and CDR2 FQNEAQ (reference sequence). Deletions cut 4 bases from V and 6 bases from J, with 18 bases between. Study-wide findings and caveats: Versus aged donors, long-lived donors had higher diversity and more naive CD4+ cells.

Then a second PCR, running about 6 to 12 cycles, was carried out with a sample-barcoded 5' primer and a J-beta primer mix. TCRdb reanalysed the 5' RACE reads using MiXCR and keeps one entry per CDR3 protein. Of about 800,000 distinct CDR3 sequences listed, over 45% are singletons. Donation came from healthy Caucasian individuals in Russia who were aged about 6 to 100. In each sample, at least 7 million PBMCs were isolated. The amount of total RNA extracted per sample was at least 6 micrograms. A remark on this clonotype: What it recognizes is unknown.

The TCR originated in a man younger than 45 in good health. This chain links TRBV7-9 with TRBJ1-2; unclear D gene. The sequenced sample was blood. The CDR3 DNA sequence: TGTGCCAGCAGCTCTGGGCAGCCGGAGTCCCATGGCTACACCTTC. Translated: CASSSGQPESHGYTF.